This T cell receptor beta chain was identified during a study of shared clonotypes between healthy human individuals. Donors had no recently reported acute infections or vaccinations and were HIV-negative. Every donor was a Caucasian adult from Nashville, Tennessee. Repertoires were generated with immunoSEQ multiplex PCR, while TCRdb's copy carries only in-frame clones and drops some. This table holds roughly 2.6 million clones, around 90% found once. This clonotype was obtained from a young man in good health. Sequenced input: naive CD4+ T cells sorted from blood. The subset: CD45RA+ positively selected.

The CDR3 DNA reads TGCGCCAGCAGCTCCGCCGGGCTTAATTCACCCCTCCACTTT. Translating it yields CASSSAGLNSPLHF. The chain couples TRBV5-1 to TRBJ1-6, with D uncertain. The CDR3 spans 14 residues. Germline values: CDR1 SGHRS, CDR2 YFSETQ. V lost 3 bases to trimming and J lost 6 bases, with 10 bases between them.